A single sample is the source of the 24 T cell receptor beta chains below, sequenced in a study of T cell changes during pregnancy in multiple sclerosis. Measured with immunoSEQ multiplex PCR; TCRdb has only the in-frame clones, and not every one. The sample records roughly 53,000 clones, around 92% being singletons. Sequencing used CD4+ T cells from peripheral blood mononuclear cells, obtained in the third trimester of pregnancy. Receptors were obtained from a female donor with multiple sclerosis, enrolled in a pregnancy study.

The V gene is TRBV9, the J gene TRBJ2-3; 8 bases line up with TRBD2. After removal of 1 base from V and 8 bases from J, the junction contained 9 bases not matched to a gene. CDR1 is SGDLS and CDR2 is YYNGEE in the germline V gene. The CDR3 extends over 15 amino acids. This chain's CDR3 is CASSVFAHGGGTQYF. As DNA, the CDR3 is TGTGCCAGCAGCGTATTTGCCCACGGGGGGGGTACGCAGTATTTT.

The rearrangement joins TRBV29-1 to TRBJ1-2; TRBD1 is a possible D gene (5 bases). From germline, CDR1 is SQVTM and CDR2 ANQGSEA. This CDR3 comprises 15 residues. V was shortened by 6 bases and J by 2 bases, with 19 bases between the two germline ends. CDR3 DNA: TGCAGCGTGGGCCTTTCTGGGGGGTTAAACTATGGCTACACCTTC. Translated, it gives CSVGLSGGLNYGYTF.

In DNA, the CDR3 is TGTGCCAGCATCCCTCAGGTGGGTTCTCAGAACAATGAGCAGTTCTTC. Its protein product is CASIPQVGSQNNEQFF. The chain links TRBV5-5 to TRBJ2-1, with D uncertain. The germline V gene has CDR1 SGHKS and CDR2 YYEKEE (reference sequence). Trimming took 6 bases from V and 5 from J, leaving 21 bases between them. The CDR3 has 16 residues.

This clone appeared a single time. This chain uses TRBV29-1 with TRBJ1-2; D perhaps matches TRBD1 (5 bases). The V end was cut by 0 bases, the J end by 8 bases, with 13 bases between. This CDR3 is built from 13 residues. The germline V gene has CDR1 SQVTM and CDR2 ANQGSEA. This CDR3 reads CSVEERQGGGYTF. CDR3 nucleotides: TGCAGCGTTGAAGAAAGGCAGGGAGGGGGCTACACCTTC.

The rearrangement links TRBV6-1 to TRBJ1-5, with TRBD1 matching over 9 bases. CDR3 length equals 14 residues. The germline V gene encodes CDR1 MNHNS and CDR2 SASEGT. V was pared by 6 bases and J by 5 bases, with 5 bases of the junction left unmatched. The CDR3 nucleotides are TGTGCCAGCAGCTGGACAGGGGACGATCAGCCCCAGCATTTT. It codes for CASSWTGDDQPQHF.

This rearrangement joins TRBV19 to TRBJ2-2; possible D gene TRBD1, 6 bases. The V and J ends lost 7 bases and 6 bases respectively, with 21 bases between them. Germline CDR1 reads LNHDA; CDR2 reads SQIVND (reference sequence). The CDR3 covers 16 residues. CDR3 sequence reads: CASTEGAPGVPGELFF. In DNA, the CDR3 is TGTGCCAGTACCGAAGGGGCCCCAGGGGTCCCCGGGGAGCTGTTTTTT.

The chain links TRBV2 to TRBJ2-3; D unclear. V gave up 3 bases and J gave up 4 bases, with 5 bases separating them. The length of the CDR3 is 12 residues. The germline CDR1 and CDR2 sequences are SNHLY and FYNNEI. The CDR3, as DNA: TGTGCCAGCAGTGACAGTTCAGATACGCAGTATTTT. Encoded protein: CASSDSSDTQYF.

The chain carries TRBV5-1 and TRBJ2-7; 14 bases align to TRBD2. The ends lost 4 bases at V and 4 bases at J; junction bases unmatched: 4. The germline CDR1 and CDR2 sequences are SGHRS and YFSETQ. This CDR3 is 15 amino acids long. CDR3 DNA sequence: TGCGCCAGCAGCGGGACTAGCGGGAGTTTATACGAGCAGTACTTC. It is translated as CASSGTSGSLYEQYF.

This sequence joins TRBV5-1 and TRBJ2-5, with TRBD2 identical over 11 bases. Germline lookup yields CDR1 SGHRS and CDR2 YFSETQ. The J segment lost 2 bases and the V segment lost 7 bases, leaving 4 bases of the junction unmatched. The CDR3 totals 14 residues. The chain's CDR3 is CASGTSGAQETQYF. The CDR3, as DNA: TGCGCCAGCGGGACTAGCGGAGCTCAAGAGACCCAGTACTTC. Supplemented by reference TRBV5-1 and TRBJ2-5, the full variable domain reads KAGVTQTPRYLIKTRGQQVTLSCSPISGHRSVSWYQQTPGQGLQFLFEYFSETQRNKGNFPGRFSGRQFSNSRSEMNVSTLELGDSALYLCASGTSGAQETQYFGPGTRLLVL.

This chain joins TRBV2 and TRBJ1-5; 7 bases are a match to TRBD1. The V gene's germline CDR1 is SNHLY and CDR2 FYNNEI. The junction had 5 bases not matched to a gene; V was cut back by 5 bases and J by 4 bases. CDR3 length: 14 amino acids. The CDR3 loop is CASSITGANQPQHF. CDR3 nucleotides: TGTGCCAGCAGTATCACAGGGGCTAATCAGCCCCAGCATTTT.

This chain connects TRBV6-1 to TRBJ2-2, with D perhaps matching TRBD2 (6 bases). CDR1 and CDR2 from the germline V gene are MNHNS and SASEGT. This CDR3 contains 17 residues. Trimming removed 4 bases from V and 7 bases from J, with 22 bases in between. The CDR3 bases are TGTGCCAGCAGTGCAACTGCCTCGGGACTCAGGGTCGGGGAGCTGTTTTTT. This gives the protein CASSATASGLRVGELFF.

The chain uses TRBV28 and TRBJ1-1, with TRBD1 as a possible D gene (5 bases). The germline gives CDR1 MDHEN, CDR2 SYDVKM. The CDR3 is 14 residues long. Trimming pared 7 bases from V and 0 bases from J, leaving 12 bases between. CDR3 amino acids: CASISGALNTEAFF. The DNA of the CDR3 is TGTGCCAGCATCAGCGGGGCCCTGAACACTGAAGCTTTCTTT.

The chain employs TRBV28 and TRBJ2-7, with D hard to call. CDR1 and CDR2 (germline): MDHEN, SYDVKM. Trimming removed 4 bases from V and 3 bases from J, with 10 bases in between. The CDR3 runs to 13 residues. The CDR3 reads CASSSPAIYEQYF. DNA for the CDR3: TGTGCCAGCAGTTCGCCAGCGATCTACGAGCAGTACTTC. The full variable domain, in which reference TRBV28 and TRBJ2-7 provide the parts outside the CDR3, is DVKVTQSSRYLVKRTGEKVFLECVQDMDHENMFWYRQDPGLGLRLIYFSYDVKMKEKGDIPEGYSVSREKKERFSLILESASTNQTSMYLCASSSPAIYEQYFGPGTRLTVT.

The chain has TRBV30 and TRBJ1-1, with TRBD1 identical over 9 bases. Germline CDR1 reads GTSNPN; CDR2 reads SVGIG (reference sequence). There are 12 residues in the CDR3. J gave up 4 bases and V 6 bases, and 3 bases lay outside the gene matches. The CDR3 region has the DNA TGTGCCTGTGACAGGGGGAGCACTGAAGCTTTCTTT. Translation: CACDRGSTEAFF.

V is TRBV2 and J is TRBJ2-5; possible D gene TRBD1, 6 bases. The CDR3 runs to 13 residues. The V gene's germline CDR1 is SNHLY and CDR2 FYNNEI. The V end lost 6 bases, the J end lost 2 bases, and 10 bases lay between the germline ends. The CDR3 protein is CASSRGTQETQYF. CDR3 nucleotides: TGTGCCAGCAGCAGGGGTACACAAGAGACCCAGTACTTC.

This clone is a singleton in its sample. J is TRBJ2-5 and V is TRBV2; TRBD1 matches 7 bases. CDR1 is SNHLY and CDR2 is FYNNEI in the germline V gene. The CDR3 is 17 residues long. The V and J ends lost 4 bases and 1 base, in that order; junction bases with no gene match: 12. The CDR3 DNA reads as TGTGCCAGCAGTGGCCCCGACAGGGATCGCGGCCAAGAGACCCAGTACTTC. The encoded protein is CASSGPDRDRGQETQYF.

This clone has a handful of counts. The genes are TRBV6-1 and TRBJ1-4; tentative D call: TRBD1 (6 bases). Trimming left V 3 bases short and J 0 bases short, with 8 bases between. The germline V gene encodes CDR1 MNHNS and CDR2 SASEGT. CDR3 length: 15 residues. CDR3 nucleotides: TGTGCCAGCAGTGAGACAGGTGCAACTAATGAAAAACTGTTTTTT. The encoded protein is CASSETGATNEKLFF.

V is TRBV20-1 and J is TRBJ1-1, with D unclear. There are 11 residues in the CDR3. V was trimmed by 4 bases and J by 10 bases, leaving 13 bases between them. CDR1 DFQATT and CDR2 SNEGSKA come from the germline V gene (reference sequence). The CDR3 here is CSAMGSLVAFF. CDR3 bases: TGCAGTGCTATGGGCTCTCTGGTAGCTTTCTTT.

The J gene is TRBJ2-1, the V gene TRBV13, with TRBD2 matching 7 bases. In germline, CDR1 is PRHDT, CDR2 FYEKMQ (reference sequence). Trimming removed 5 bases from V and 9 bases from J; junction bases left unmatched: 7. CDR3 length: 13 amino acids. The CDR3 here is CASSTGTTREQFF. In nucleotides, the CDR3 is TGTGCCAGCAGCACCGGGACTACGCGTGAGCAGTTCTTC.

This clone was detected only once. The CDR3, as DNA: TGTGCCAGCAGTTCCCCCCCCAGCCCCGGGGGGAATGAGCAGTTCTTC. Protein: CASSSPPSPGGNEQFF. The rearrangement joins TRBV6-5 to TRBJ2-1, with 7 nucleotides matching TRBD2. Germline values: CDR1 MNHEY, CDR2 SVGAGI. J was trimmed by 7 bases and V by 4 bases; bases with no gene match: 13. The CDR3 length is 16 residues.

The rearrangement joins TRBV7-2 to TRBJ2-7; TRBD2 matches 9 bases. Per germline, CDR1 SGHTA and CDR2 FQGNSA. Unmatched junction bases numbered 12, after V lost 0 bases and J lost 6 bases. CDR3 length: 17 amino acids. CDR3 residues: CASSLAGGRARDREQYF. In DNA, the CDR3 is TGTGCCAGCAGCTTAGCTGGCGGGAGGGCCAGAGATCGCGAGCAGTACTTC.

The rearrangement uses TRBV19 and TRBJ2-7; D possibly corresponds to TRBD1 (5 bases). V dropped 6 bases and J dropped 2 bases, with 14 bases sitting between them. This CDR3 is 14 amino acids long. The germline V gene encodes CDR1 LNHDA and CDR2 SQIVND (reference sequence). In DNA form, the CDR3 reads TGTGCCAGTAGACCTTTAGACAGACCCTACGAGCAGTACTTC. This codes for CASRPLDRPYEQYF. Together with reference TRBV19 and TRBJ2-7, the CDR3 gives the full variable domain: DGGITQSPKYLFRKEGQNVTLSCEQNLNHDAMYWYRQDPGQGLRLIYYSQIVNDFQKGDIAEGYSVSREKKESFPLTVTSAQKNPTAFYLCASRPLDRPYEQYFGPGTRLTVT.

The V gene is TRBV7-9, the J gene TRBJ2-7; D is uncertain. CDR3 length: 13 amino acids. V lost 5 bases and J 1 base, leaving 9 bases between the germline ends. CDR1 is SEHNR and CDR2 is FQNEAQ in the germline V gene (reference sequence). The CDR3 DNA is TGTGCCAGCAGCGGCCTAGGATCCTACGAGCAGTACTTC. Amino acids: CASSGLGSYEQYF.

The rearrangement links TRBV19 to TRBJ2-7, with TRBD2 identical over 7 bases. Germline CDR1 reads LNHDA; CDR2 reads SQIVND (reference sequence). J gave up 4 bases and V 1 base, and 13 bases lay outside the gene matches. This CDR3 is 17 amino acids long. CDR3 sequence (DNA): TGTGCCAGTAGTATAGCGGCTCGGGGGGTCGTAAGGTACGAGCAGTACTTC. Encoded protein: CASSIAARGVVRYEQYF. Full variable domain (rest looked up from reference TRBV19 and TRBJ2-7): DGGITQSPKYLFRKEGQNVTLSCEQNLNHDAMYWYRQDPGQGLRLIYYSQIVNDFQKGDIAEGYSVSREKKESFPLTVTSAQKNPTAFYLCASSIAARGVVRYEQYFGPGTRLTVT.